Below are 6 T cell receptor beta chains sequenced from a single sample in a study of shared clonotypes between healthy human individuals. The protocol was immunoSEQ multiplex PCR, while the TCRdb copy is restricted to in-frame clones and leaves out a portion. The repertoire holds 2 million to 2.5 million clones, with roughly 93% as singletons. The sequenced material came from naive CD4+ T cells from PBMCs. Subset denoted: CD45RA+ positively selected. These receptors all stem from a man aged 18 to 35 in good health. Some clones in this sample may be carry-over from other donors' samples.

A remark on this clone: The sample carries other DNA sequences with the same CDR3. The V and J genes are TRBV7-3 and TRBJ2-1, with 7 bases aligning to TRBD2. Germline CDR1 reads SGHTA; CDR2 reads FQGTGA. This CDR3 has 15 amino acids. Unmatched junction bases numbered 1, after V lost 0 bases and J lost 2 bases. The CDR3 DNA reads as TGTGCCAGCAGCTTAACTCGGGAGGCCTACAATGAGCAGTTCTTC. Its protein is CASSLTREAYNEQFF.

The chain couples TRBV19 to TRBJ1-5, with 8 bases that match TRBD1. Germline values: CDR1 LNHDA, CDR2 SQIVND (reference sequence). V lost 9 bases and J lost 1; bases outside the gene matches: 5. The CDR3 length is 14 residues. DNA for the CDR3: TGTGCCAGCGAGGACAGGGCGAGCAATCAGCCCCAGCATTTT. Amino acid sequence: CASEDRASNQPQHF.

This CDR3 reads CASSHGTDTQYF. The CDR3 nucleotides are TGTGCCAGCAGCCACGGTACAGATACGCAGTATTTT. This chain joins TRBV11-3 and TRBJ2-3; the D is unclear. This CDR3 region has 12 residues. Deletions cut 5 bases from V and 3 bases from J, with 6 bases between. Per germline, CDR1 SGHNT and CDR2 YENEEA.

The chain links TRBV18 to TRBJ2-2; D is perhaps TRBD2 (5 bases). This CDR3 spans 14 amino acids. V lost 3 bases to trimming and J lost 7 bases, with 12 bases between them. Germline V CDR1 and CDR2: KGHSH, LQKENI. DNA of the CDR3: TGTGCCAGCTCACCCGGGCTAGCAGACGGGGAGCTGTTTTTT. Amino acids: CASSPGLADGELFF. Based on the CDR3 plus reference TRBV18 and TRBJ2-2, the full variable domain is NAGVMQNPRHLVRRRGQEARLRCSPMKGHSHVYWYRQLPEEGLKFMVYLQKENIIDESGMPKERFSAEFPKEGPSILRIQQVVRGDSAAYFCASSPGLADGELFFGEGSRLTVL.

CDR3: CASSRGASSYEQYF. CDR3 in DNA: TGTGCCAGCAGTAGGGGTGCCAGCTCCTACGAGCAGTACTTC. The V gene is TRBV6-1, the J gene TRBJ2-7; D perhaps matches TRBD1 (5 bases). V was pared by 5 bases and J by 0 bases, with 11 bases between. The CDR3 loop spans 14 amino acids. Looked up from germline, CDR1 is MNHNS and CDR2 is SASEGT.

The rearrangement links TRBV19 to TRBJ1-5; a weak D match, TRBD1 (6 bases). Germline assignment: CDR1 LNHDA and CDR2 SQIVND (reference sequence). Trimming left V 6 bases short and J 9 bases short, with 21 bases between. The CDR3 covers 15 residues. In DNA form, the CDR3 reads TGTGCCAGTAGAATGACAGGAACTCAACGTGGGCCCCAGCATTTT. This encodes CASRMTGTQRGPQHF.